This TCR beta chain derives from a study of response to subunit inactivated influenza vaccine. Whole-study results and caveats: Only a handful of new T cells, the authors suggested, are recruited with each seasonal influenza vaccination.

This clonotype was counted a few times. The antigen is not known. One entry per CDR3 protein, called by TCRdb with MiXCR from the RT-PCR reads. The sample consists of around 190,000 distinct CDR3 sequences, approximately 15% of them appearing once. This material consisted of CD8+ T cells sorted from PBMCs, taken roughly 5 days after vaccination. The clonotype originates from a man aged 50-59 years who received an inactivated influenza vaccine.

The CDR3 nucleotides read TGTGCCAGCAGTTTCGACCCGAACGGGGAGCTGTTTTTT. Translation gives CASSFDPNGELFF. This chain links TRBV28 with TRBJ2-2, with unresolved D. CDR1 is MDHEN, CDR2 SYDVKM, per germline. With 3 bases removed from V and 7 bases from J, the gap between germline ends came to 9 bases. This CDR3 comprises 13 residues.